The 16 T cell receptor beta chains reported below all come from one sample, sequenced in a study of blood T cell repertoires in COVID-19. Produced via immunoSEQ multiplex PCR; TCRdb's table is partial and in-frame only. Altogether some 250,000 clones are present, roughly nine tenths being singletons, with the ten largest covering 0.95% to 1.5%. The sequencing input was PBMCs or T cells enriched from blood (not recorded which). The source is a human donor in a cohort exposed to, infected with or recovered from COVID-19 (not recorded which). The donor label of this sample is uncertain.

The rearrangement joins TRBV7-9 to TRBJ2-7; D remains ambiguous. V was clipped by 1 base and J by 0 bases, with 7 bases between them. Per the germline V gene, CDR1 is SEHNR and CDR2 is FQNEAQ (reference sequence). CDR3 size: 14 residues. CDR3 region: CASSLGLTSYEQYF. CDR3 nucleotides: TGTGCCAGCAGCTTAGGACTCACCTCCTACGAGCAGTACTTC. Drawing the rest from reference TRBV7-9 and TRBJ2-7, the complete variable domain is DTGVSQNPRHKITKRGQNVTFRCDPISEHNRLYWYRQTLGQGPEFLTYFQNEAQLEKSRLLSDRFSAERPKGSFSTLEIQRTEQGDSAMYLCASSLGLTSYEQYFGPGTRLTVT.

The chain combines TRBV18 with TRBJ1-1; TRBD1 matches at 7 bases. Germline assignment: CDR1 KGHSH and CDR2 LQKENI. Unmatched junction bases numbered 9, after V lost 1 base and J lost 4 bases. This CDR3 has 16 amino acids. The CDR3 DNA is TGTGCCAGCTCACCACGGATAGGGGGCGGCGGCACTGAAGCTTTCTTT. Encoded protein: CASSPRIGGGGTEAFF.

This chain uses TRBV2 with TRBJ1-5, with D hard to call. Germline lookup yields CDR1 SNHLY and CDR2 FYNNEI. The CDR3 runs to 13 residues. Trimming stripped 5 bases from V and 0 bases from J, with 5 bases between. In DNA form, the CDR3 reads TGTGCCAGCAGTTCTAATAGCAATCAGCCCCAGCATTTT. Protein: CASSSNSNQPQHF.

V and J are TRBV3-1 (or the pseudogene TRBV3-2) and TRBJ2-1; 7 positions match TRBD2. Germline CDR1 and CDR2: LGHDT and YNNKEL (reference sequence). The V gene end was trimmed by 6 bases and the J gene end by 1 base; junction bases not matched to a gene: 6. The CDR3 has 15 residues. CDR3 coding DNA: TGTGCCAGCAGGCCCCGGGGGGTTTCCTACAATGAGCAGTTCTTC. This translates into CASRPRGVSYNEQFF.

J is TRBJ2-3 and V is TRBV6-1; D is uncertain. The CDR3 runs 15 residues. V lost 0 bases to trimming and J lost 5 bases, with 12 bases between them. The V gene's germline CDR1 is MNHNS and CDR2 SASEGT. The CDR3 DNA reads as TGTGCCAGCAGTGAAGCGCAGTCCGGGTTAGATACGCAGTATTTT. Translated: CASSEAQSGLDTQYF.

The genes are TRBV19 and TRBJ2-1; the D gene is possibly TRBD1 (6 bases). CDR3 length equals 14 residues. Germline V gene sequence: CDR1 LNHDA, CDR2 SQIVND (reference sequence). Trimming stripped 5 bases from V and 7 bases from J, with 15 bases between. The CDR3 region is CASSGDIRMNEQFF. Written as DNA, the CDR3 is TGTGCCAGTAGTGGGGACATTCGAATGAATGAGCAGTTCTTC.

V is TRBV21-1 and J is TRBJ1-3. TRBV21-1 is a known pseudogene. The CDR3 extends over 18 amino acids. CDR3 sequence (DNA): TGTGCCAGCAGCCCCGACGTATCCGGGGTCCTCTCTGGAAACACCATATATTTT. It codes for CASSPDVSGVLSGNTIYF.

The rearrangement uses TRBV19 and TRBJ2-5; 14 bases match TRBD2. The CDR3 runs 17 residues. J lost 2 bases, V lost 5 bases, and 7 bases had no gene match. The germline CDR1 and CDR2 sequences are LNHDA and SQIVND (reference sequence). Here the CDR3 reads CASSPRTSGGLQETQYF. The DNA of the CDR3 is TGTGCCAGTAGTCCCCGGACTAGCGGGGGGTTACAAGAGACCCAGTACTTC.

This rearrangement joins TRBV9 to TRBJ2-2; 9 bases map to TRBD1. Trimming at V came to 2 bases and at J to 6 bases, leaving 5 bases not matched to a gene. Per germline, CDR1 SGDLS and CDR2 YYNGEE. The CDR3 loop spans 15 amino acids. The CDR3 sequence: CASSVEGQGSGELFF. DNA for the CDR3: TGTGCCAGCAGCGTGGAAGGACAGGGGTCCGGGGAGCTGTTTTTT.

The genes are TRBV5-4 and TRBJ1-1; D is possibly TRBD1 (5 bases). CDR3 size: 14 residues. Germline-derived CDR1 and CDR2 are SGHNT and YYREEE (reference sequence). The V end lost 4 bases, the J end lost 0 bases, and 10 bases lay between the germline ends. CDR3: CASSTGGMNTEAFF. CDR3 sequence (DNA): TGTGCCAGCAGCACCGGGGGGATGAACACTGAAGCTTTCTTT.

V is TRBV24-1 and J is TRBJ1-5; TRBD1 matches at 9 bases. The CDR3 totals 18 residues. Per the germline V gene, CDR1 is KGHDR and CDR2 is SFDVKD. The V and J ends lost 6 bases and 5 bases, in that order; junction bases with no gene match: 16. The CDR3 bases are TGTGCCACCAGTCAACCTGCCTCCCGGGACAGGGAGGATCAGCCCCAGCATTTT. Protein product: CATSQPASRDREDQPQHF.

The chain carries TRBV19 and TRBJ1-3; D remains unclear. The CDR3 length is 14 residues. From germline, CDR1 is LNHDA and CDR2 SQIVND (reference sequence). Trimming took 3 bases from V and 3 from J, leaving 9 bases between them. In nucleotides, the CDR3 is TGTGCCAGTAGTATCCCCAGAATTGGAAACACCATATATTTT. The encoded protein is CASSIPRIGNTIYF.

This clone was recorded only once. The chain is built from TRBV19 and TRBJ2-7; 9 bases align to TRBD1. There are 14 residues in the CDR3. V lost 5 bases to trimming and J lost 7 bases; unmatched junction nucleotides: 9. Per the germline V gene, CDR1 is LNHDA and CDR2 is SQIVND (reference sequence). The CDR3 DNA reads TGTGCCAGTAGTGCCCGGGACAGGGAGGAAGAGCAGTACTTC. It encodes CASSARDREEEQYF.

CDR3 region: CATSPAPGVSNTGELFF. As DNA, the CDR3 is TGTGCCACCAGCCCCGCTCCGGGGGTCTCGAACACCGGGGAGCTGTTTTTT. The rearrangement uses TRBV24-1 and TRBJ2-2; possibly TRBD2 for D (6 bases). Germline CDR1 reads KGHDR; CDR2 reads SFDVKD. V shed 7 bases and J shed 0 bases, with 17 bases lying between them. The CDR3 has 17 amino acids.

This clone has just one count. This chain joins TRBV4-1 and TRBJ1-4; 9 bases agree with TRBD1. After removal of 2 bases from V and 5 bases from J, the junction contained 6 bases not matched to a gene. Looked up from germline, CDR1 is MGHRA and CDR2 is YSYEKL. This CDR3 comprises 16 residues. The CDR3 sequence: CASSQRDRVGNEKLFF. The CDR3 DNA sequence: TGCGCCAGCAGCCAACGGGACAGGGTCGGCAATGAAAAACTGTTTTTT.

The rearrangement links TRBV7-9 to TRBJ1-1; weak D call: TRBD1 (5 bases). Trimming removed 5 bases at V and 5 bases at J, with 15 bases between. The CDR3 is 14 residues long. Germline loops: CDR1 SEHNR, CDR2 FQNEAQ (reference sequence). The CDR3 DNA follows: TGTGCCAGCAGCAGCAGGGCCCCCGGGACTGAAGCTTTCTTT. Translated, it gives CASSSRAPGTEAFF.